Included here is one T cell receptor beta chain sequence, with context. Antigen specificity is unknown. This entry comes from a study of Ad26.COV2.S vaccination and SARS-CoV-2 variants. Looking at the study overall: By the intramuscular route, Ad26.COV2.S was given once, or twice 56 days apart. Study-wide points: Vaccine and placebo recipients had comparable breadth of non-spike TCRs.

The V end was cut by 5 bases, the J end by 6 bases, with 14 bases between. Germline V gene data show CDR1 as SGHTA and CDR2 as FQGNSA. CDR3 length: 15 residues. Profiling relied on immunoSEQ multiplex PCR, and the TCRdb table lists in-frame clones only, not all of them. Of hundreds of thousands of clones listed, nearly 90% were seen once; the top ten hold roughly 2.5%. Noted treatment: some 19 received Ad26.COV2.S at low or high dose, single or two shots; roughly five received placebo; per-sample allocation not given. Samples analyzed were those drawn on day 63 after the first vaccine or placebo injection.

The source material was peripheral blood, sampled in a trial of Ad26.COV2.S vaccine versus placebo. The source is a person aged 18-65 years who received the Ad26.COV2.S COVID-19 vaccine or a placebo. The J gene is TRBJ1-6, the V gene TRBV7-2, with D perhaps TRBD1 (5 bases). Written as DNA, the CDR3 is TGTGCCAGCAGCCAAGGGACCTTACGTAATTCACCCCTCCACTTT. Protein product: CASSQGTLRNSPLHF.